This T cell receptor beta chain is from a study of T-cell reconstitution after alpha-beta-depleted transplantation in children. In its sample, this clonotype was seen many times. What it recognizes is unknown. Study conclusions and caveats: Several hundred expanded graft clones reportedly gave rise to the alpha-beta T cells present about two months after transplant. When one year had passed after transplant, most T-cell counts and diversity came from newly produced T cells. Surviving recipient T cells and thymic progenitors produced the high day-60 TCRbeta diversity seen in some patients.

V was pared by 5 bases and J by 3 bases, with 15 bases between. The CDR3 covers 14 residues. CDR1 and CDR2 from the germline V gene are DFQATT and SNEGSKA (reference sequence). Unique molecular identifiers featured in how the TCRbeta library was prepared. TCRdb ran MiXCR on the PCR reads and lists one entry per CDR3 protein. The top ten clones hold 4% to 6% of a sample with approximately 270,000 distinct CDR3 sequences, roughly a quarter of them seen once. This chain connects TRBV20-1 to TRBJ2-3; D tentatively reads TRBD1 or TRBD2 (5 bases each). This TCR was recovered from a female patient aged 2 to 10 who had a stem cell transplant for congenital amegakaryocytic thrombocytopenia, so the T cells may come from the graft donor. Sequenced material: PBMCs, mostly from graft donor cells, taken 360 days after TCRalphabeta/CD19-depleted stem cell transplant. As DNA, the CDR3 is TGCAGTGCTCCTCCGAGGGGCTGGACAGATACGCAGTATTTT. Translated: CSAPPRGWTDTQYF.